The 2 T cell receptor beta chains presented below share a single source sample, sequenced in a study of T-cell reconstitution after alpha-beta-depleted transplantation in children. Library preparation (for TCRbeta) was performed with unique molecular identifiers. TCRdb redid the calling of the PCR reads with MiXCR, one entry per CDR3 protein. The sample consists of about 540,000 distinct CDR3 sequences, 27% of them appearing once. The sequenced sample was PBMCs, obtained before TCRalphabeta/CD19-depleted stem cell transplant. The receptors here all came from a boy younger than two with Wiskott-Aldrich syndrome, due to receive a stem cell transplant.

This clonotype was found many times. This sequence joins TRBV18 and TRBJ2-2; TRBD1 matches at 8 bases. The trim removed 6 bases at V and 4 bases at J, leaving 7 bases unmatched. The CDR3 runs 15 residues. In germline, CDR1 is KGHSH, CDR2 LQKENI. The CDR3 DNA is TGTGCCAGCTCCCTAGGACAGGGCGGCACCGGGGAGCTGTTTTTT. This translates into CASSLGQGGTGELFF.

V and J are TRBV18 and TRBJ2-1, with 7 bases matching TRBD2. Germline CDR1 is KGHSH and CDR2 is LQKENI. V was pared by 4 bases and J by 0 bases, with 6 bases of the junction left unmatched. The CDR3 is 16 amino acids. DNA of the CDR3: TGTGCCAGCTCACGACTAGCTCTTAGCTCCTACAATGAGCAGTTCTTC. Its translation is CASSRLALSSYNEQFF.